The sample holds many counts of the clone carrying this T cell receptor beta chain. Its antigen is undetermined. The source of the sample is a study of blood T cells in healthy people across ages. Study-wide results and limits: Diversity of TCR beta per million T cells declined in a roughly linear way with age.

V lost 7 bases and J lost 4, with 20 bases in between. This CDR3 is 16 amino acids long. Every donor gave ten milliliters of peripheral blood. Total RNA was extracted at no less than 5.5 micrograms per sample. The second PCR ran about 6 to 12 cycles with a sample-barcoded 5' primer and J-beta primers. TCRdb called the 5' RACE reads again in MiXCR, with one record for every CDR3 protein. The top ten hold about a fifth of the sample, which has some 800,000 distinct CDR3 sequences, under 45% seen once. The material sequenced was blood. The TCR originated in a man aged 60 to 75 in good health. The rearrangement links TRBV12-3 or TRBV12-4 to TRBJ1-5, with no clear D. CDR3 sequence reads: CASTQDAGISNQPQHF. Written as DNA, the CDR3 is TGTGCCAGCACTCAGGACGCGGGAATTAGTAATCAGCCCCAGCATTTT.